The 21 T cell receptor beta chains below were found in one sample sequenced in a study of T cells in Graves' hyperthyroidism and ophthalmopathy. Researchers amplified the TCR beta CDR3 regions from RNA transcripts. Using the HTBI primer set, a first-round RT-PCR was run on the TCR CDR3. MiXCR, run by TCRdb on the multiplex PCR reads, gives a single entry per CDR3 protein. This table holds around 480,000 distinct CDR3 sequences, roughly an eighth found once. The sequenced material came from blood. The receptors shown here come from a woman aged 18-29 years with Graves' hyperthyroidism.

This clonotype was counted at least ten times. The rearrangement uses TRBV30 and TRBJ1-4; unclear D gene. The V end lost 2 bases, the J end lost 8 bases, and 15 bases lay between the germline ends. CDR1 GTSNPN and CDR2 SVGIG come from the germline V gene (reference sequence). The CDR3 contains 14 residues. The CDR3 nucleotides read TGTGCCTGGAGTTCACCCGTTGTTAACGAAAAACTGTTTTTT. Protein sequence: CAWSSPVVNEKLFF.

This clonotype was seen only a few times. The gene calls are TRBV3-1 and TRBJ2-3, with 7 bases matching TRBD1. The trim removed 1 base at V and 1 base at J, leaving 2 bases unmatched. The CDR3 runs to 15 residues. Germline loops: CDR1 LGHDT, CDR2 YNNKEL (reference sequence). CDR3 protein: CASSQGGQGTDTQYF. The DNA of the CDR3 is TGTGCCAGCAGCCAAGGAGGACAGGGCACAGATACGCAGTATTTT.

The rearrangement links TRBV5-4 to TRBJ2-7, with 9 bases aligning to TRBD2. V dropped 3 bases and J dropped 2; count of bases not matched to a gene: 6. Germline V lookup: CDR1 SGHNT, CDR2 YYREEE (reference sequence). This CDR3 region has 15 residues. The CDR3: CASSWKTSGTYEQYF. In DNA, the CDR3 is TGTGCCAGCAGCTGGAAGACTAGCGGAACCTACGAGCAGTACTTC.

This chain connects TRBV7-9 to TRBJ1-6; 8 bases agree with TRBD1. Germline loops: CDR1 SEHNR, CDR2 FQNEAQ (reference sequence). Losses at the gene ends were 0 bases for V and 9 bases for J; bases not matched to a gene: 4. There are 15 residues in the CDR3. CDR3 sequence: CASSLATGVGSPLHF. DNA for the CDR3: TGTGCCAGCAGCTTAGCGACAGGGGTAGGTTCACCCCTCCACTTT.

The CDR3 spells CASSQMPWTVGSSYEQYF. CDR3 bases: TGCGCCAGCAGCCAGATGCCCTGGACAGTTGGAAGCTCCTACGAGCAGTACTTC. The rearrangement joins TRBV4-1 to TRBJ2-7; D might be TRBD1 (6 bases). The CDR3 contains 18 residues. Germline V lookup: CDR1 MGHRA, CDR2 YSYEKL. The V end lost 3 bases, the J end lost 0 bases, and 21 bases lay between the germline ends.

This clonotype appeared a few times. This chain links TRBV24-1 with TRBJ2-1; D is perhaps TRBD1 (6 bases). CDR3 length: 16 residues. Deletions cut 4 bases from V and 6 bases from J, with 18 bases between. Germline V gene sequence: CDR1 KGHDR, CDR2 SFDVKD. This chain's CDR3 is CATSDSDSRWSNEQFF. The CDR3 region has the DNA TGTGCCACCAGTGACTCGGACAGCCGGTGGTCCAATGAGCAGTTCTTC.

This clonotype was counted ten times or more. The CDR3 spells CASIRVDTSTNEKLFF. As DNA, the CDR3 is TGTGCCAGCATCCGGGTCGACACTTCCACTAATGAAAAACTGTTTTTT. The chain is built from TRBV2 and TRBJ1-4; D ambiguous. Looked up from germline, CDR1 is SNHLY and CDR2 is FYNNEI. This CDR3 is built from 16 residues. V was pared by 7 bases and J by 2 bases, with 17 bases between.

This clonotype was observed a few times. The chain uses TRBV10-1 and TRBJ1-5, with D unclear. The V gene's germline CDR1 is WNHNN and CDR2 SYGVQD (reference sequence). Between the trimmed V and J ends, which lost 7 bases and 9 bases, there was a span of 7 bases. The CDR3 is made up of 10 amino acids. CDR3: CASTAWPQHF. The CDR3 DNA follows: TGCGCCAGCACGGCGTGGCCCCAGCATTTT.

In this sample, this clonotype turned up many times. The chain employs TRBV7-9 and TRBJ1-1; D not certain. The CDR3 is made up of 11 amino acids. Trimming left V 6 bases short and J 8 bases short, with 10 bases between. From germline, CDR1 is SEHNR and CDR2 FQNEAQ (reference sequence). The CDR3 DNA sequence: TGTGCCAGCAGGGATGGACCCGAAGCTTTCTTT. This encodes CASRDGPEAFF.

Ten or more counts support this clonotype. The chain joins TRBV7-9 to TRBJ2-7; 11 nucleotides line up with TRBD2. The CDR3 contains 17 residues. Germline-derived CDR1 and CDR2 are SEHNR and FQNEAQ (reference sequence). V was pared by 3 bases and J by 4 bases, with 11 bases of the junction left unmatched. For the CDR3, the DNA is TGTGCCAGCAGCTTCGGTTCTAGCGGGAGGAATCGGTACGAGCAGTACTTC. Translation: CASSFGSSGRNRYEQYF.

This clonotype was counted at least ten times. The chain carries TRBV28 and TRBJ1-2; 11 bases line up with TRBD1. The V segment lost 7 bases and the J segment 6 bases; nucleotides outside the gene matches: 7. The germline CDR1 and CDR2 sequences are MDHEN and SYDVKM. This CDR3 region has 14 residues. Here the CDR3 DNA reads TGTGCCAGCATCCCGGGACAGGGGGGTGATGGCTACACCTTC. Its protein is CASIPGQGGDGYTF.

This clonotype was detected only a few times. J is TRBJ2-6 and V is TRBV20-1; TRBD1 matches at 11 bases. The germline V gene has CDR1 DFQATT and CDR2 SNEGSKA (reference sequence). V was pared by 3 bases and J by 4 bases, with 5 bases of the junction left unmatched. This CDR3 is 16 amino acids long. The DNA of the CDR3 is TGCAGTGCTAGTGGACAGGGGGCTTCCGGGGCCAACGTCCTGACTTTC. It is translated as CSASGQGASGANVLTF.

The rearrangement links TRBV12-3 or TRBV12-4 to TRBJ1-5, with 9 bases matching TRBD1. CDR3 length: 14 amino acids. J was trimmed by 9 bases and V by 3 bases; bases with no gene match: 6. The CDR3 DNA reads TGTGCCAGCAGTTTTTGGGACAGGGACTGGCCCCAGCATTTT. Its protein is CASSFWDRDWPQHF.

This clonotype was detected only a few times. A much larger clone differs by one base, so this may be a read error. The chain combines TRBV27 with TRBJ1-6; the D gene is possibly TRBD1 (6 bases). The CDR3 extends over 17 amino acids. The V gene's germline CDR1 is MNHEY and CDR2 SMNVEV (reference sequence). The germline V and J ends were trimmed by 6 bases and 0 bases, with 15 bases remaining between them. CDR3 in amino acids: CASRTWGRGSYNSPLHF. Written as DNA, the CDR3 is TGTGCCAGCAGAACGTGGGGCAGGGGCTCCTATAATTCACCCCTCCACTTT.

The CDR3 loop is CASSLGSWRGETQYF. As DNA, the CDR3 is TGTGCCAGCAGTTTAGGTTCATGGAGAGGAGAGACCCAGTACTTC. The chain uses TRBV12-3 or TRBV12-4 and TRBJ2-5; D is uncertain. Trimming took 1 base from V and 4 from J, leaving 13 bases between them. The CDR3 length is 15 residues.

The chain has TRBV7-9 and TRBJ2-1; D might be TRBD1 or TRBD2, each matching 5 bases. The CDR3 is 14 amino acids. Germline V lookup: CDR1 SEHNR, CDR2 FQNEAQ (reference sequence). The ends were cut back, 3 bases at V and 12 bases at J, with 18 bases in the middle. In DNA, the CDR3 is TGTGCCAGCAGCTTTAACGGGAACGAGAGGGGGCAGTTCTTC. It encodes CASSFNGNERGQFF.

This clonotype came up many times. The chain couples TRBV15 to TRBJ2-1; D might be TRBD2 (5 bases). Trimming took off 3 bases at V and 9 bases at J, with 12 bases between the two ends. The CDR3 has 13 amino acids. Germline assignment: CDR1 LNHNV and CDR2 YYDKDF (reference sequence). The CDR3 region is CATSRSAGPEQFF. The CDR3 coding sequence is TGTGCCACCAGCAGGTCCGCGGGCCCTGAGCAGTTCTTC.

This clonotype was seen many times. The J gene is TRBJ2-7, the V gene TRBV3-1; D gene unclear. Between the trimmed V and J ends, which lost 5 bases and 3 bases, there was a span of 8 bases. The CDR3 extends over 12 amino acids. CDR1 is LGHDT and CDR2 is YNNKEL in the germline V gene (reference sequence). As DNA, the CDR3 is TGTGCCAGCAGCAATGGGTACTACGAGCAGTACTTC. This codes for CASSNGYYEQYF.

A note on this clonotype: A read error may produce the germline difference seen at one junction end. The genes are TRBV11-2 and TRBJ2-1; no firm D call. Germline values: CDR1 SGHAT, CDR2 FQNNGV. This CDR3 comprises 14 residues. The CDR3 DNA follows: TGTGTCAGCAGCTTAGACGTCCTGGGCAATGAGCAGTCCTTC. Translated, it gives CVSSLDVLGNEQSF.

The chain joins TRBV11-3 to TRBJ2-5; the D gene is possibly TRBD2 (5 bases). Germline CDR1 SGHNT, CDR2 YENEEA. This CDR3 spans 14 amino acids. Trimming left V 0 bases short and J 5 bases short, with 10 bases between. This CDR3 is CASSLERALETQYF. The CDR3 DNA reads TGTGCCAGCAGCTTAGAGCGGGCGTTGGAGACCCAGTACTTC. The full variable domain, completed using reference TRBV11-3 and TRBJ2-5, is EAGVVQSPRYKIIEKKQPVAFWCNPISGHNTLYWYLQNLGQGPELLIRYENEEAVDDSQLPKDRFSAERLKGVDSTLKIQPAELGDSAVYLCASSLERALETQYFGPGTRLLVL.

This clonotype was observed a single time. A much larger clone differs from this one at a single base, so this may be a read error. The V and J genes are TRBV11-1 and TRBJ2-7, with D perhaps TRBD2 (6 bases). V was trimmed by 5 bases and J by 6 bases, leaving 14 bases between them. Germline values: CDR1 SGHAT, CDR2 FQDESV (reference sequence). This CDR3 contains 13 residues. DNA for the CDR3: TGTGCCAGCAGCCGTACAGAGGGAGGCGAGCAGTACTTC. It specifies CASSRTEGGEQYF.